This entry concerns a single T cell receptor beta chain. Its specificity is not known. Trimming cost V 3 bases and J 2 bases, with 10 bases left between them. Looked up from germline, CDR1 is KGHDR and CDR2 is SFDVKD. This CDR3 contains 14 residues. The data derive from a study of vaccination effects on CD4 cells after COVID-19. Across the whole study: Convalescent patients, three in all, were sampled both early and late after vaccination.

CD4+ T cells were isolated after around 10 days of culture. The person had PCR-confirmed SARS-CoV-2 infection between March and December 2020. Each participant was administered two doses of either the BNT162b2 or the mRNA-1273 vaccine. Here immunoSEQ multiplex PCR was the method, and the copy in TCRdb shows in-frame clones only, minus some. This sample has some 50,000 clones, with 65% to 75% found just once. The chain joins TRBV24-1 to TRBJ2-7; maybe TRBD1 (6 bases). This receptor was identified in a human donor who had a prior SARS-CoV-2 infection. The specimen was CD4+ T cells from PBMCs cultured without peptide, collected after COVID-19 vaccination. The CDR3 reads CATSDPGTPYEQYF. Here the CDR3 DNA reads TGTGCCACCAGTGATCCGGGGACACCCTACGAGCAGTACTTC.